Below, 20 T cell receptor beta chains from the same sample are listed, as sequenced in a study of blood T cell repertoires in COVID-19. Repertoires were generated with immunoSEQ multiplex PCR, while TCRdb's copy carries only in-frame clones and drops some. The data show 280,000 or so clones, with approximately 88% seen just once and about 6.1% held by the top ten. The sequencing sample was made of PBMCs or T cells enriched from blood (not recorded which). These receptors were obtained from a woman in her thirties or forties who had recovered from COVID-19.

This sequence joins TRBV10-2 and TRBJ2-7; D is possibly TRBD2 (5 bases). V dropped 4 bases and J dropped 1 base, with 11 bases sitting between them. Germline V CDR1 and CDR2: WSHSY, SAAADI. CDR3 size: 14 residues. The CDR3 nucleotides are TGCGCCAGCAGTGCGGGAAGGGAATCCTACGAGCAGTACTTC. Protein: CASSAGRESYEQYF.

The gene calls are TRBV6-5 and TRBJ1-4, with 8 bases that match TRBD1. V lost 5 bases, J lost 4 bases, and 6 bases stayed unmatched. CDR1 is MNHEY, CDR2 SVGAGI, per germline. The CDR3 totals 15 residues. The CDR3 DNA is TGTGCCAGCAGTCCACGACAGGGGCGTAATGAAAAACTGTTTTTT. The encoded protein is CASSPRQGRNEKLFF.

The V and J genes are TRBV7-8 and TRBJ1-5; a possible D gene is TRBD1 (6 bases). Germline CDR1 reads SGHVS; CDR2 reads FQNEAQ. The CDR3 spans 14 residues. Trimming stripped 3 bases from V and 4 bases from J, with 10 bases between. CDR3 region: CASSFADRNQPQHF. CDR3 nucleotide sequence: TGTGCCAGCAGCTTTGCTGACAGGAATCAGCCCCAGCATTTT.

The V gene is TRBV7-2, the J gene TRBJ2-1, with D perhaps TRBD2 (6 bases). This CDR3 has 15 amino acids. V dropped 7 bases and J dropped 6 bases, with 19 bases sitting between them. CDR1 is SGHTA, CDR2 FQGNSA, per germline. The DNA of the CDR3 is TGTGCCAGCACCGTCGTGGGAGGAGCCGGCAATGAGCAGTTCTTC. This sequence encodes CASTVVGGAGNEQFF.

The chain is built from TRBV11-1 and TRBJ2-3; a weak D match, TRBD2 (5 bases). V lost 5 bases and J 3 bases, leaving 12 bases between the germline ends. Germline lookup yields CDR1 SGHAT and CDR2 FQDESV (reference sequence). The CDR3 has 14 residues. The CDR3 loop is CASSRGLGTDTQYF. The CDR3 DNA reads as TGTGCCAGCAGCCGAGGGTTGGGGACAGATACGCAGTATTTT.

This clone came up a few times. The chain joins TRBV7-6 to TRBJ2-7; D possibly corresponds to TRBD2 (5 bases). V lost 3 bases and J lost 6, with 9 bases in between. This CDR3 has 12 residues. CDR1 is SGHVS and CDR2 is FNYEAQ in the germline V gene. The DNA for the CDR3 is TGTGCCAGCAGCTTGGGAGAGGGCGAGCAGTACTTC. This sequence encodes CASSLGEGEQYF.

The chain uses TRBV5-4 and TRBJ2-1; 8 bases line up with TRBD1. The germline V gene encodes CDR1 SGHNT and CDR2 YYREEE (reference sequence). With 8 bases clipped from V and 12 bases from J, the junction kept 13 bases outside the gene matches. The CDR3 sequence is 13 residues long. The CDR3: CASIISGGAMQFF. CDR3 nucleotides: TGTGCCAGTATAATTTCAGGGGGCGCGATGCAGTTCTTC.

The V call is TRBV28, the J call TRBJ2-6; 9 bases align to TRBD1. With 3 bases clipped from V and 0 bases from J, the junction kept 3 bases outside the gene matches. Germline V gives CDR1 MDHEN, CDR2 SYDVKM. The CDR3 is 17 amino acids. The CDR3 loop reads CASSFGTGTSGANVLTF. The CDR3 bases are TGTGCCAGCAGTTTCGGGACAGGGACCTCTGGGGCCAACGTCCTGACTTTC.

The chain couples TRBV6-1 to TRBJ2-1, with D hard to call. Germline V gene data show CDR1 as MNHNS and CDR2 as SASEGT. V was pared by 0 bases and J by 9 bases, with 12 bases between. The CDR3 has 14 residues. The CDR3 reads CASSEALAPGEQFF. CDR3 DNA: TGTGCCAGCAGTGAAGCGTTGGCCCCGGGTGAGCAGTTCTTC.

The chain employs TRBV3-1 (or the pseudogene TRBV3-2) and TRBJ2-4, with D perhaps TRBD1 (5 bases). The CDR3 totals 13 residues. Germline CDR1 LGHDT, CDR2 YNNKEL (reference sequence). V lost 6 bases and J lost 7, with 13 bases in between. The CDR3 sequence is CASSGKDNNIQYF. The CDR3 DNA reads as TGTGCCAGCAGTGGTAAGGACAACAACATTCAGTACTTC.

This clone was seen more than once but under ten times. The chain joins TRBV29-1 to TRBJ2-1, with 10 bases aligning to TRBD2. Per germline, CDR1 SQVTM and CDR2 ANQGSEA. V was pared by 7 bases and J by 2 bases, with 8 bases of the junction left unmatched. The CDR3 is made up of 15 amino acids. The CDR3 reads CSASGLAEPYNEQFF. The CDR3 coding sequence is TGCAGCGCCAGTGGACTAGCGGAACCCTACAATGAGCAGTTCTTC.

This sequence joins TRBV6-5 and TRBJ2-1, with D perhaps TRBD2 (6 bases). The CDR3 sequence is 13 residues long. V was pared by 6 bases and J by 9 bases, with 15 bases between. Germline V gives CDR1 MNHEY, CDR2 SVGAGI. This CDR3 is CASRPNGGLEQFF. The CDR3 bases are TGTGCCAGCAGACCGAACGGGGGACTTGAGCAGTTCTTC.

The CDR3: CASSLLGAYGYTF. The DNA for the CDR3 is TGTGCCAGCAGTTTATTGGGGGCCTATGGCTACACCTTC. The chain combines TRBV28 with TRBJ1-2; possibly TRBD1 for D (6 bases). The V and J ends lost 1 base and 4 bases respectively, with 7 bases between them. CDR1 is MDHEN, CDR2 SYDVKM, per germline. There are 13 residues in the CDR3.

The rearrangement joins TRBV4-3 to TRBJ2-1; D is uncertain. The ends were cut back, 2 bases at V and 3 bases at J, with 11 bases in the middle. Per germline, CDR1 LGHNA and CDR2 YSLEER. The CDR3 runs to 15 residues. For the CDR3, the DNA is TGCGCCAGCAGCCAAAGCGCTACCGTCTACAATGAGCAGTTCTTC. This translates into CASSQSATVYNEQFF.

V is TRBV7-2 and J is TRBJ1-4; D gene uncertain. This CDR3 is 15 amino acids long. Trimming stripped 5 bases from V and 4 bases from J, with 14 bases between. CDR1 and CDR2 from the germline V gene are SGHTA and FQGNSA. The CDR3 coding sequence is TGTGCCAGCAGCCAAGACACAGCTTTTAATGAAAAACTGTTTTTT. Its protein product is CASSQDTAFNEKLFF.

The rearrangement joins TRBV29-1 to TRBJ2-5, with 11 bases that match TRBD1. The CDR3 has 15 amino acids. Germline V lookup: CDR1 SQVTM, CDR2 ANQGSEA. Trimming at V came to 6 bases and at J to 5 bases, leaving 11 bases not matched to a gene. CDR3 nucleotide sequence: TGCAGCGTCGTGGACAGGGGGCTTAGGGCGGAGACCCAGTACTTC. Encoded protein: CSVVDRGLRAETQYF.

This rearrangement joins TRBV9 to TRBJ2-1; maybe TRBD2 (5 bases). CDR3 length: 17 residues. Trimming stripped 0 bases from V and 4 bases from J, with 17 bases between. Germline CDR1 reads SGDLS; CDR2 reads YYNGEE. This CDR3 is CASSVDAEGYGYNEQFF. CDR3 DNA: TGTGCCAGCAGCGTAGATGCAGAGGGTTATGGGTACAATGAGCAGTTCTTC.

This sequence joins TRBV30 and TRBJ2-3; 8 bases align to TRBD1. Germline CDR1 and CDR2: GTSNPN and SVGIG (reference sequence). The CDR3 runs 13 residues. V gave up 1 base and J gave up 6 bases; unmatched junction bases: 3. The CDR3 loop reads CAWSAGGQDTQYF. CDR3 nucleotides: TGTGCCTGGAGTGCAGGGGGCCAGGATACGCAGTATTTT.

J is TRBJ1-2 and V is TRBV28; 8 bases agree with TRBD1. CDR1 and CDR2 from the germline V gene are MDHEN and SYDVKM. This CDR3 is built from 13 residues. After removal of 5 bases from V and 3 bases from J, the junction contained 2 bases not matched to a gene. The CDR3 DNA follows: TGTGCCAGCAGTGCAGGGGGCCACTATGGCTACACCTTC. This gives the protein CASSAGGHYGYTF.

V usage is TRBV6-4 and J usage is TRBJ1-6, with TRBD1 as a possible D gene (6 bases). This CDR3 comprises 18 residues. Trimming pared 7 bases from V and 6 bases from J, leaving 25 bases between. Germline lookup yields CDR1 MRHNA and CDR2 SNTAGT. For the CDR3, the DNA is TGTGCCAGCACCGACGGTCAGGGGAGGGTCATAATTAATTCACCCCTCCACTTT. As protein: CASTDGQGRVIINSPLHF.